A single sample is the source of the 32 T cell receptor beta chains below, sequenced in a study of T cell responses to AZD1222 COVID-19 vaccine. Clones were read by immunoSEQ multiplex PCR, and TCRdb kept only the in-frame ones, dropping some. The data show approximately 270,000 clones, 94% seen once. This material consisted of peripheral blood, taken 28 days after the second AZD1222 dose. The receptors come from an adult who received the AZD1222 COVID-19 vaccine.

J is TRBJ2-1 and V is TRBV11-2; D possibly corresponds to TRBD1 (6 bases). Germline CDR1 is SGHAT and CDR2 is FQNNGV. The CDR3 covers 15 residues. The V and J ends lost 2 bases and 4 bases respectively, with 12 bases between them. This CDR3 reads CASSLLQGPYNEQFF. The DNA of the CDR3 is TGTGCCAGCAGCTTATTACAGGGCCCGTACAATGAGCAGTTCTTC.

This clone turned up a few times. Here the CDR3 DNA reads TGTGCCAGCAGCACCGGGACCAGCGTCTCCTATAATTCACCCCTCCACTTT. It is translated as CASSTGTSVSYNSPLHF. V gene TRBV11-2 combines with J gene TRBJ1-6; possibly TRBD1 for D (5 bases). Trimming removed 5 bases from V and 0 bases from J, with 14 bases in between. The length of the CDR3 is 17 residues. Per germline, CDR1 SGHAT and CDR2 FQNNGV. Complete variable domain (other parts from reference TRBV11-2 and TRBJ1-6): EAGVAQSPRYKIIEKRQSVAFWCNPISGHATLYWYQQILGQGPKLLIQFQNNGVVDDSQLPKDRFSAERLKGVDSTLKIQPAKLEDSAVYLCASSTGTSVSYNSPLHFGNGTRLTVT.

CDR3 coding DNA: TGTGCCAGCAGCCAAGATGACGTAGGAGCAGATACGCAGTATTTT. It codes for CASSQDDVGADTQYF. The V gene is TRBV3-1 (or the pseudogene TRBV3-2), the J gene TRBJ2-3; D unresolved. Trimming removed 0 bases at V and 4 bases at J, with 11 bases between. This CDR3 has 15 amino acids. Germline CDR1 reads LGHDT; CDR2 reads YNNKEL (reference sequence).

This clone was seen once. The chain is built from TRBV5-1 and TRBJ1-6; TRBD1 is a possible D gene (6 bases). Per the germline V gene, CDR1 is SGHRS and CDR2 is YFSETQ. The germline V and J ends were trimmed by 1 base and 11 bases, with 16 bases remaining between them. This CDR3 comprises 15 residues. CDR3 DNA sequence: TGCGCCAGCAGCTTGTTGGAGGTAGGGACAACACCCCTCCACTTT. Amino acid sequence: CASSLLEVGTTPLHF.

The rearrangement uses TRBV7-9 and TRBJ2-7; 10 positions match TRBD2. In germline, CDR1 is SEHNR, CDR2 FQNEAQ (reference sequence). Unmatched junction bases numbered 13, after V lost 5 bases and J lost 3 bases. This CDR3 comprises 17 residues. The CDR3 spells CASSLQTGAGGIYEQYF. CDR3 nucleotides: TGTGCCAGCAGCCTCCAAACGGGAGCGGGAGGGATCTACGAGCAGTACTTC.

The chain joins TRBV7-5 to TRBJ1-2; TRBD1 is the table's D call and was not checked against the DNA. TRBV7-5 is a pseudogene. This CDR3 contains 16 residues. The CDR3 region has the DNA TGTGCCAGAAGCTTAGCTTCGACAGGGGTTCTTGTTGGCTACACCTTC. The encoded protein is CARSLASTGVLVGYTF.

The rearrangement joins TRBV18 to TRBJ1-1, with D possibly TRBD1 on 5 matching bases. The CDR3 is 14 residues long. Trimming shortened V by 3 bases and J by 0 bases, and 8 bases separated the two germline ends. Germline loops: CDR1 KGHSH, CDR2 LQKENI. CDR3 DNA sequence: TGTGCCAGCTCACCTCAGGGTATGAACACTGAAGCTTTCTTT. It codes for CASSPQGMNTEAFF.

The rearrangement links TRBV20-1 to TRBJ2-3; no reliable D call. The CDR3 loop spans 8 amino acids. Germline CDR1 reads DFQATT; CDR2 reads SNEGSKA (reference sequence). Trimming shortened V by 7 bases and J by 5 bases, and 1 base separated the two germline ends. The CDR3 bases are TGCAGTGTAGATACGCAGTATTTT. It yields the protein CSVDTQYF.

This chain uses TRBV7-2 with TRBJ1-2, with TRBD1 as a possible D gene (6 bases). The length of the CDR3 is 15 residues. Germline assignment: CDR1 SGHTA and CDR2 FQGNSA. V gave up 5 bases and J gave up 0 bases, with 13 bases separating them. The DNA of the CDR3 is TGTGCCAGCAGCACGGGGGGGCAGCCTAACTATGGCTACACCTTC. Amino acids: CASSTGGQPNYGYTF.

The V gene is TRBV5-1, the J gene TRBJ2-2, with 10 bases that match TRBD1. The ends lost 3 bases at V and 4 bases at J; junction bases unmatched: 6. The CDR3 has 16 residues. Per the germline V gene, CDR1 is SGHRS and CDR2 is YFSETQ. CDR3 sequence reads: CASSSPGQGFTGELFF. CDR3 bases: TGCGCCAGCAGCTCGCCGGGACAGGGGTTCACCGGGGAGCTGTTTTTT.

The chain recombines TRBV5-1 with TRBJ1-1, with TRBD1 identical over 8 bases. V was clipped by 7 bases and J by 5 bases; unmatched bases: 10. CDR1 and CDR2 (germline): SGHRS, YFSETQ. The CDR3 contains 14 residues. The CDR3 region is CASSPQGAITEAFF. CDR3 bases: TGCGCCAGCTCTCCGCAGGGGGCGATAACTGAAGCTTTCTTT. The whole variable domain, remainder taken from reference TRBV5-1 and TRBJ1-1, is KAGVTQTPRYLIKTRGQQVTLSCSPISGHRSVSWYQQTPGQGLQFLFEYFSETQRNKGNFPGRFSGRQFSNSRSEMNVSTLELGDSALYLCASSPQGAITEAFFGQGTRLTVV.

This CDR3 is CASSVTGTGNTIYF. DNA of the CDR3: TGTGCCAGCAGCGTGACAGGGACTGGAAACACCATATATTTT. The V gene is TRBV9, the J gene TRBJ1-3; 7 bases line up with TRBD1. The V and J ends lost 2 bases and 2 bases, in that order; junction bases with no gene match: 1. The CDR3 loop spans 14 amino acids. Germline CDR1 reads SGDLS; CDR2 reads YYNGEE.

The CDR3 DNA reads TGTGCCAGCAGTCAGGGACAGGGACGGTATGGCTACACCTTC. This translates into CASSQGQGRYGYTF. V and J are TRBV2 and TRBJ1-2, with 9 bases fitting TRBD1. V lost 5 bases to trimming and J lost 5 bases; unmatched junction nucleotides: 6. This CDR3 spans 14 amino acids. The germline V gene encodes CDR1 SNHLY and CDR2 FYNNEI. The full variable domain, rest sourced from reference TRBV2 and TRBJ1-2, is EPEVTQTPSHQVTQMGQEVILRCVPISNHLYFYWYRQILGQKVEFLVSFYNNEISEKSEIFDDQFSVERPDGSNFTLKIRSTKLEDSAMYFCASSQGQGRYGYTFGSGTRLTVV.

The chain has TRBV5-1 and TRBJ2-7; no definite D call. Trimming removed 2 bases at V and 2 bases at J, with 14 bases between. The CDR3 contains 15 residues. Germline V gene lookup returns CDR1 SGHRS and CDR2 YFSETQ. This chain's CDR3 is CASSFGGPTTYEQYF. The CDR3 nucleotides are TGCGCCAGCAGCTTTGGTGGGCCAACTACCTACGAGCAGTACTTC.

The V call is TRBV18, the J call TRBJ2-7, with D perhaps assigned TRBD1 or TRBD2 (7 bases each). With 6 bases removed from V and 5 bases from J, the gap between germline ends came to 17 bases. Looked up from germline, CDR1 is KGHSH and CDR2 is LQKENI. The CDR3 extends over 14 amino acids. Here the CDR3 reads CASSPSRGGHEQYF. CDR3 sequence (DNA): TGTGCCAGCTCCCCCTCCAGGGGGGGCCACGAGCAGTACTTC.

The J gene is TRBJ1-5, the V gene TRBV29-1, with D uncertain. The CDR3 totals 13 residues. CDR1 and CDR2 from the germline V gene are SQVTM and ANQGSEA. CDR3 amino acids: CTPGVYSNQPQHF. CDR3 in DNA: TGCACCCCGGGAGTCTATAGCAATCAGCCCCAGCATTTT.

The chain is built from TRBV7-2 and TRBJ2-7, with a possible D match to TRBD2 (6 bases). Deletions cut 4 bases from V and 2 bases from J, with 9 bases between. The CDR3 totals 13 residues. Looked up from germline, CDR1 is SGHTA and CDR2 is FQGNSA. The CDR3 loop reads CASSSSSAYEQYF. The CDR3 DNA sequence: TGTGCCAGCAGCTCTTCTAGCGCCTACGAGCAGTACTTC.

This chain connects TRBV5-1 to TRBJ2-7; 9 nucleotides agree with TRBD1. Trimming at V came to 6 bases and at J to 6 bases, leaving 7 bases not matched to a gene. Per germline, CDR1 SGHRS and CDR2 YFSETQ. This CDR3 has 13 residues. The CDR3 is CASNAGQGLEQYF. The CDR3 DNA is TGCGCCAGCAATGCGGGACAGGGTCTCGAGCAGTACTTC.

This clone was seen once. The chain links TRBV21-1 to TRBJ1-1; TRBD1 is the table's D call, not checked against the DNA. TRBV21-1 is reported as a pseudogene. The CDR3 spans 16 residues. DNA of the CDR3: TGTGCCAGCAGCATTGAGGGGCAGGGGGCGACGACTGAAGCTTTCTTT. It translates to CASSIEGQGATTEAFF.

The chain recombines TRBV13 with TRBJ2-1, with D perhaps matching TRBD1 (6 bases). CDR1 is PRHDT, CDR2 FYEKMQ, per germline (reference sequence). V dropped 2 bases and J dropped 6 bases, with 8 bases sitting between them. The CDR3 totals 13 residues. Here the CDR3 reads CASSLSGVNEQFF. CDR3 nucleotides: TGTGCCAGCAGCTTATCAGGGGTCAATGAGCAGTTCTTC.

The chain carries TRBV24-1 and TRBJ2-5, with D maybe TRBD1 (6 bases). V was trimmed by 4 bases and J by 2 bases, leaving 10 bases between them. The CDR3 is 14 residues long. Germline CDR1 is KGHDR and CDR2 is SFDVKD. The CDR3 coding sequence is TGTGCCACCAGTGACAAAGGGGGTCAAGAGACCCAGTACTTC. Amino acids: CATSDKGGQETQYF.

The chain has TRBV4-1 and TRBJ2-7; D is perhaps TRBD1 (5 bases). Trimming removed 0 bases from V and 0 bases from J, with 12 bases in between. The CDR3 has 16 amino acids. Germline assignment: CDR1 MGHRA and CDR2 YSYEKL. The CDR3 nucleotides are TGCGCCAGCAGCCAAGATAGTACAGGAGCCTCCTACGAGCAGTACTTC. Translating it yields CASSQDSTGASYEQYF.

V and J are TRBV11-1 and TRBJ1-6; no clear D gene. The CDR3 extends over 16 amino acids. Germline V gives CDR1 SGHAT, CDR2 FQDESV (reference sequence). The V gene lost 2 bases and the J gene lost 7 bases, with 15 bases spanning the gap. The DNA of the CDR3 is TGTGCCAGCAGCTTAATAGCTGGCACGGGGAATTCACCCCTCCACTTT. Its protein is CASSLIAGTGNSPLHF.

This clone has a single count. V and J are TRBV28 and TRBJ1-6; D gene ambiguous. Germline V lookup: CDR1 MDHEN, CDR2 SYDVKM. CDR3 length equals 13 residues. V lost 6 bases, J lost 8 bases, and 11 bases lay in between. CDR3 coding DNA: TGTGCCAGCAGGGGGTTCGGGGATTCACCCCTCCACTTT. Residues: CASRGFGDSPLHF.

The chain is built from TRBV28 and TRBJ2-5; 9 bases match TRBD2. This CDR3 has 14 residues. After removal of 3 bases from V and 4 bases from J, the junction contained 3 bases not matched to a gene. Germline assignment: CDR1 MDHEN and CDR2 SYDVKM. The CDR3 protein is CASSFSGRRETQYF. For the CDR3, the DNA is TGTGCCAGCAGTTTTAGCGGGAGACGAGAGACCCAGTACTTC. Supplemented by reference TRBV28 and TRBJ2-5, the full variable domain reads DVKVTQSSRYLVKRTGEKVFLECVQDMDHENMFWYRQDPGLGLRLIYFSYDVKMKEKGDIPEGYSVSREKKERFSLILESASTNQTSMYLCASSFSGRRETQYFGPGTRLLVL.

For the CDR3, the DNA is TGCAGCGTTGAAGTTGGGGGACAGGGCAATCAGCCCCAGCATTTT. It translates to CSVEVGGQGNQPQHF. The chain links TRBV29-1 to TRBJ1-5; TRBD1 agrees at 8 bases. CDR3 size: 15 residues. V trimming: 1 base; J trimming: 2 bases; junction bases outside the gene matches: 4. Per the germline V gene, CDR1 is SQVTM and CDR2 is ANQGSEA.

The V call is TRBV9, the J call TRBJ1-3, with 9 bases fitting TRBD1. The CDR3 length is 16 residues. CDR1 is SGDLS and CDR2 is YYNGEE in the germline V gene. The V segment lost 4 bases and the J segment 2 bases; nucleotides outside the gene matches: 7. This chain's CDR3 is CASSMPGQGTGNTIYF. CDR3 in DNA: TGTGCCAGCAGCATGCCGGGACAGGGTACTGGAAACACCATATATTTT.

This clone was seen just once. The CDR3 bases are TGTGCCACCAGTGATTTGGCGCCGGGACGGAGAAAACTGTTTTTT. This gives the protein CATSDLAPGRRKLFF. The chain carries TRBV24-1 and TRBJ1-4; TRBD1 is a possible D gene (5 bases). Trimming took 0 bases from V and 10 from J, leaving 14 bases between them. Germline CDR1 KGHDR, CDR2 SFDVKD. The CDR3 is made up of 15 amino acids.

The V call is TRBV5-6, the J call TRBJ2-1; D call uncertain. The CDR3 runs 13 residues. The germline V gene has CDR1 SGHDT and CDR2 YYEEEE. The ends were cut back, 4 bases at V and 3 bases at J, with 8 bases in the middle. Here the CDR3 reads CASSLLLYNEQFF. The CDR3 bases are TGTGCCAGCAGCCTCCTTCTCTACAATGAGCAGTTCTTC.

The rearrangement links TRBV3-1 (or the pseudogene TRBV3-2) to TRBJ2-7; D may be TRBD1 (5 bases). The V gene lost 1 base and the J gene lost 9 bases, with 16 bases spanning the gap. CDR1 and CDR2 (germline): LGHDT, YNNKEL (reference sequence). The CDR3 runs to 14 residues. The CDR3 DNA reads as TGTGCCAGCAGCCAAGGAGACAGTTCTCTTCGGCAGTACTTC. Amino acids: CASSQGDSSLRQYF.

The chain carries TRBV9 and TRBJ2-6; D call uncertain. With 0 bases removed from V and 6 bases from J, the gap between germline ends came to 7 bases. The CDR3 runs to 14 residues. Germline CDR1 and CDR2: SGDLS and YYNGEE. In nucleotides, the CDR3 is TGTGCCAGCAGCGTAGACTCGTTGGCCAACGTCCTGACTTTC. Its translation is CASSVDSLANVLTF. Drawing the rest from reference TRBV9 and TRBJ2-6, the complete variable domain is DSGVTQTPKHLITATGQRVTLRCSPRSGDLSVYWYQQSLDQGLQFLIQYYNGEERAKGNILERFSAQQFPDLHSELNLSSLELGDSALYFCASSVDSLANVLTFGAGSRLTVL.

The DNA of the CDR3 is TGTGCCACCAGCACCCGGGACGGATACAGTGGGCCCCAGCATTTT. The encoded protein is CATSTRDGYSGPQHF. The chain combines TRBV15 with TRBJ1-5; D perhaps matches TRBD1 (5 bases). From germline, CDR1 is LNHNV and CDR2 YYDKDF (reference sequence). This CDR3 has 15 residues. The V gene lost 4 bases and the J gene lost 9 bases, with 19 bases spanning the gap.